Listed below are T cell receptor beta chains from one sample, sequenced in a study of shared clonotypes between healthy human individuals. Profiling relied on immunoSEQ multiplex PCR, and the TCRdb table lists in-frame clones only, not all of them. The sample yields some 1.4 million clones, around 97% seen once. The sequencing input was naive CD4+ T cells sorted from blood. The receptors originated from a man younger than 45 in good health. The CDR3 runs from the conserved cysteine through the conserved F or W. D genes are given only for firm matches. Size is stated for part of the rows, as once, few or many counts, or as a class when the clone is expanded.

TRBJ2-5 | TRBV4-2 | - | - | CASSQERETQYF | TGTGCCAGCAGCCAAGAGAGAGAGACCCAGTACTTC
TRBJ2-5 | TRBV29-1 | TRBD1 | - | CSGSRGLEETQYF | TGCAGCGGATCAAGGGGGCTGGAAGAGACCCAGTACTTC
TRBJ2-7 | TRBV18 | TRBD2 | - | CASSPIPGLAGVEQYF | TGTGCCAGCTCACCAATTCCGGGACTAGCTGGGGTCGAGCAGTACTTC
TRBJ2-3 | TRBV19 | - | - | CASSIDTRRGADTQYF | TGTGCCAGTAGTATAGATACGCGGCGAGGGGCAGATACGCAGTATTTT
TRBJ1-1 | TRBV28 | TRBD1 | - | CASSTPTGNEAFF | TGTGCCAGTTCAACCCCGACAGGGAATGAAGCTTTCTTT
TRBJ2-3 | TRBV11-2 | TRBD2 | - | CASRRRLAQSTDTQYF | TGTGCCAGCAGGAGAAGACTAGCGCAGAGCACAGATACGCAGTATTTT
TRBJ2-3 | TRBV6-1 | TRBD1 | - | CACSDRASDTQYF | TGTGCATGCTCGGACAGGGCCTCGGATACGCAGTATTTT
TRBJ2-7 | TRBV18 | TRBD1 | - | CASSLAPKQGAFSYEQYF | TGTGCCAGCTCACTAGCCCCCAAACAGGGGGCTTTCTCCTACGAGCAGTACTTC
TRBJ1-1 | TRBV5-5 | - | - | CASTISVPGVGSYTEAFF | -
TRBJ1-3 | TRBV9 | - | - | CASSVGTALSGNTIYF | TGTGCCAGCAGCGTAGGGACAGCACTCTCTGGAAACACCATATATTTT
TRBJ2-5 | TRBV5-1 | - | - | CASSRDGLVGPQYF | TGCGCCAGCAGCCGCGACGGTCTGGTCGGGCCCCAGTACTTC
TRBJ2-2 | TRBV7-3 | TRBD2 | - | CASSFQLAGVNGELFF | TGTGCCAGCAGCTTCCAACTAGCGGGAGTAAACGGGGAGCTGTTTTTT
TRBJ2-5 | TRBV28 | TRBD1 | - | CASSHERQGQETQYF | TGTGCCAGCAGCCACGAACGACAGGGACAAGAGACCCAGTACTTC
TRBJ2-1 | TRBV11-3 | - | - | CASSGRGDEQFF | TGTGCCAGCAGCGGGAGGGGGGATGAGCAGTTCTTC
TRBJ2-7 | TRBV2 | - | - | CASSEDSPGYSQSSYEQYF | TGTGCCAGCAGTGAAGATTCCCCCGGGTACAGCCAGAGCTCCTACGAGCAGTACTTC
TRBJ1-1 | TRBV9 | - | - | CASSGAPGVATEAFF | TGTGCCAGCAGCGGAGCCCCGGGCGTCGCCACTGAAGCTTTCTTT
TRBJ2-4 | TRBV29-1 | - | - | CSVEGAKNIQYF | TGCAGCGTTGAAGGGGCCAAAAACATTCAGTACTTC
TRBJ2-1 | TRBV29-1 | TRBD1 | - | CSDRDRVWNEQFF | TGCAGCGACCGGGACAGGGTATGGAATGAGCAGTTCTTC
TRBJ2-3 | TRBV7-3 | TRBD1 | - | CASSRGARGLVADTQYF | TGTGCCAGCAGTCGAGGGGCCAGGGGGCTTGTCGCAGATACGCAGTATTTT
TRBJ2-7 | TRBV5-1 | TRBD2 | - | CASSSTSGVYEQYF | TGCGCCAGCAGCTCGACTAGCGGCGTTTACGAGCAGTACTTC
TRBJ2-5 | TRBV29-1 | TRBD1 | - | CTGGQGAETQYF | TGCACAGGGGGACAGGGCGCCGAGACCCAGTACTTC
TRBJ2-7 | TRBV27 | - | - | CASSLSGSNYEQYF | TGTGCCAGCAGTTTGTCCGGGAGCAACTACGAGCAGTACTTC
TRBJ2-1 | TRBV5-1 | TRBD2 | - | CASSLVRGAGGMYEQFF | TGCGCCAGCAGCCTCGTACGGGGAGCGGGAGGGATGTATGAGCAGTTCTTC
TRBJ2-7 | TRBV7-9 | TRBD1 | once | CASSDLSTGQSYEQYF | TGTGCCAGCAGCGATTTATCGACAGGGCAAAGCTACGAGCAGTACTTC
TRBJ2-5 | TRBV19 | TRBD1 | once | CASQDRGETQYF | TGTGCCAGTCAAGACAGGGGTGAGACCCAGTACTTC
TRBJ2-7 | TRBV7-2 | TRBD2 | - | CASSPPVGGRKTYEQYF | TGTGCCAGCAGCCCCCCAGTGGGCGGGAGGAAGACCTACGAGCAGTACTTC
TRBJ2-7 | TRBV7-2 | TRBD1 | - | CASSLVGQGYEQYF | TGTGCCAGCAGCTTAGTGGGACAGGGCTACGAGCAGTACTTC
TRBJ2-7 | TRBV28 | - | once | CASSPVGYEQYF | TGTGCCAGCAGTCCCGTGGGATACGAGCAGTACTTC
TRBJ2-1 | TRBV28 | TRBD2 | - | CASSLQGGRPSYNEQFF | TGTGCCAGCAGTTTACAGGGCGGGAGGCCCTCCTACAATGAGCAGTTCTTC
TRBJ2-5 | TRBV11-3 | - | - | CASSLDTESKTQYF | TGTGCCAGCAGCTTAGATACGGAGTCTAAGACCCAGTACTTC
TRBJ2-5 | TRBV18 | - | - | CASSPSGSEETQYF | TGTGCCAGCTCACCATCGGGGAGTGAGGAGACCCAGTACTTC
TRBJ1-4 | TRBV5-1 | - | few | CASSPGDVGKLFF | TGCGCCAGCAGCCCGGGGGACGTAGGGAAACTGTTTTTT
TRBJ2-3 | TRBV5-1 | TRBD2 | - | CASSLSGRGSTDTQYF | TGCGCCAGCAGCTTAAGCGGGAGGGGAAGCACAGATACGCAGTATTTT
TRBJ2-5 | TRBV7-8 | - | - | CASSYRIAETQYF | TGTGCCAGCAGCTACCGAATCGCTGAGACCCAGTACTTC
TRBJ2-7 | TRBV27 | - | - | CASSRSRGYEQYF | TGTGCCAGCAGTCGCTCAAGAGGGTACGAGCAGTACTTC
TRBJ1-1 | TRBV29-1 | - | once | CSVRDRYTEAFF | TGCAGCGTAAGGGACCGTTACACTGAAGCTTTCTTT
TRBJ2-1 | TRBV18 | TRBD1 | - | CASSPRVGGTGWNEQFF | TGTGCCAGCTCACCGAGGGTCGGCGGGACAGGGTGGAATGAGCAGTTCTTC
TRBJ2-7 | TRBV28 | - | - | CASTLGVSSYEQYF | TGTGCCAGCACCCTAGGGGTTAGCTCCTACGAGCAGTACTTC
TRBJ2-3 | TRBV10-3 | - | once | CAISDRVLSPDTQYF | TGTGCCATCAGTGACAGGGTCTTGAGCCCAGATACGCAGTATTTT
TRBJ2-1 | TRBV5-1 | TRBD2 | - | CASSLSSGTDYEQFF | TGCGCCAGCAGCTTGTCTAGCGGGACGGACTATGAGCAGTTCTTC
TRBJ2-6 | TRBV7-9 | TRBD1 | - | CASSWDRGANVLTF | TGTGCCAGCAGCTGGGACAGGGGGGCCAACGTCCTGACTTTC
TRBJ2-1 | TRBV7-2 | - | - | CASSLALGLGNEQFF | TGTGCCAGCAGCTTAGCGTTAGGTTTGGGCAATGAGCAGTTCTTC
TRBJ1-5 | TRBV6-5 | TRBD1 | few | CASSSGQGGRNQPQHF | TGTGCCAGCAGTTCCGGACAGGGTGGGCGCAATCAGCCCCAGCATTTT
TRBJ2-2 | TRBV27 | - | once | CASSFYGAGELFF | TGTGCCAGCAGTTTCTATGGAGCCGGGGAGCTGTTTTTT
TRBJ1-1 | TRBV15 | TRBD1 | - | CATSSRNRGRTEAFF | TGTGCCACCAGCAGTAGAAACAGGGGTAGAACTGAAGCTTTCTTT
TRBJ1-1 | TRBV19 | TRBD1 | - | CASKKGANTEAFF | TGTGCCAGTAAAAAGGGGGCGAACACTGAAGCTTTCTTT
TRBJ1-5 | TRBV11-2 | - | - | CASSPYVFSNQPQHF | TGTGCCAGCAGCCCGTACGTCTTTAGCAATCAGCCCCAGCATTTT
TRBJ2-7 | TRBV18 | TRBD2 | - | CASSPTTSGTPYEQYF | TGTGCCAGCTCACCTACTACTAGCGGAACCCCCTACGAGCAGTACTTC
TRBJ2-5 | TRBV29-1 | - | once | CSVATGTLKETQYF | TGCAGCGTTGCTACAGGGACCCTTAAAGAGACCCAGTACTTC
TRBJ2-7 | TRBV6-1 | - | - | CASGRGTPSYEQYF | TGTGCCAGTGGACGCGGGACACCTTCCTACGAGCAGTACTTC
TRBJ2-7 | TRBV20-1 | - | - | CSAIRGNEQYF | TGCAGTGCTATAAGGGGCAACGAGCAGTACTTC
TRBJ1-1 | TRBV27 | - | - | CASSLDLSRVYTEAFF | TGTGCCAGCAGTCTTGACCTCTCCAGGGTTTACACTGAAGCTTTCTTT
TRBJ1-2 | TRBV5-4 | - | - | CASSLISRASGYTF | TGTGCCAGCAGCTTGATATCCAGGGCCAGTGGCTACACCTTC
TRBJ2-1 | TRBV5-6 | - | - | CASSRFARASYNEQFF | TGTGCCAGCAGCCGTTTCGCCAGGGCCTCCTACAATGAGCAGTTCTTC